The 20 T cell receptor beta chains below come from one sample, sequenced in a study of regulatory T cells in long-lasting Graves disease. Arm-PCR of CDR3 regions with iRepertoire HTBI primers generated TCR beta libraries. TCRdb used MiXCR to reprocess the multiplex PCR reads, holding one entry per CDR3 protein. The sample contains around 460,000 distinct CDR3 sequences, 20% to 25% of which appear only once. Indicated time point: persistent/refractory GD, antithyroid drugs over 5 years with positive TRAb. Making the TCR library involved RNA that had been extracted from PBMCs. The source material was peripheral blood mononuclear cells (PBMCs), sampled when the disease was refractory, from a patient treated with antithyroid drugs. The receptors stem from a female donor with Graves disease.

This chain connects TRBV28 to TRBJ1-2; D uncertain. CDR3 length: 15 amino acids. Germline CDR1 MDHEN, CDR2 SYDVKM. Trimming removed 3 bases at V and 8 bases at J, with 19 bases between. CDR3 protein: CASSFREPPVRGYTF. The CDR3 region has the DNA TGTGCCAGCAGTTTCCGGGAACCCCCCGTTAGGGGCTACACCTTC.

This clonotype was detected ten times or more. The chain has TRBV28 and TRBJ1-2, with 9 bases matching TRBD1. V trimming: 4 bases; J trimming: 5 bases; junction bases outside the gene matches: 5. There are 14 residues in the CDR3. CDR1 MDHEN and CDR2 SYDVKM come from the germline V gene. CDR3 sequence (DNA): TGTGCCAGCAGTTCGGGACAGGGAAGATATGGCTACACCTTC. Translating gives CASSSGQGRYGYTF.

This clonotype occurred a few times. The CDR3 sequence: CASSSRTSAPAYEQYF. For the CDR3, the DNA is TGTGCCAGCAGCTCGAGGACTAGCGCGCCGGCCTACGAGCAGTACTTC. The rearrangement links TRBV7-8 to TRBJ2-7; TRBD2 agrees at 9 bases. The CDR3 consists of 16 residues. V dropped 4 bases and J dropped 2; count of bases not matched to a gene: 9. Looked up from germline, CDR1 is SGHVS and CDR2 is FQNEAQ.

This chain joins TRBV27 and TRBJ1-2; D remains unclear. The length of the CDR3 is 14 residues. With 0 bases removed from V and 2 bases from J, the gap between germline ends came to 7 bases. In germline, CDR1 is MNHEY, CDR2 SMNVEV (reference sequence). CDR3 amino acids: CASSLSGRNYGYTF. The DNA for the CDR3 is TGTGCCAGCAGTTTATCGGGCAGGAACTATGGCTACACCTTC.

This clonotype was observed many times. The chain is built from TRBV28 and TRBJ2-7; TRBD1 might be the D (6 bases). CDR1 is MDHEN and CDR2 is SYDVKM in the germline V gene. V dropped 6 bases and J dropped 4 bases, with 16 bases sitting between them. This CDR3 region has 14 residues. The CDR3: CASRIRDTPYEQYF. The CDR3 bases are TGTGCCAGCAGAATCCGGGACACCCCTTACGAGCAGTACTTC.

This clonotype occurred many times. This chain uses TRBV2 with TRBJ1-6; 7 positions match TRBD1. Trimming removed 7 bases from V and 7 bases from J; junction bases left unmatched: 4. The CDR3 extends over 13 amino acids. Germline V gene data show CDR1 as SNHLY and CDR2 as FYNNEI. Here the CDR3 reads CASIDRENSPLHF. CDR3 bases: TGTGCCAGCATAGACAGGGAGAATTCACCCCTCCACTTT.

This clonotype was observed a handful of times. The V gene is TRBV12-3 or TRBV12-4, the J gene TRBJ2-7; D is possibly TRBD1 or TRBD2 (5 bases each). Trimming took off 7 bases at V and 1 base at J, with 14 bases between the two ends. The CDR3 is 14 residues long. The CDR3 region is CASNPGAGSYEQYF. The CDR3 DNA sequence: TGTGCCAGCAACCCCGGGGCGGGTTCCTACGAGCAGTACTTC.

In its sample, this clonotype was seen many times. The V gene is TRBV12-3 or TRBV12-4, the J gene TRBJ2-7; D is perhaps TRBD1 (6 bases). CDR3 size: 13 residues. V was pared by 5 bases and J by 4 bases, with 12 bases between. This CDR3 reads CASSPDSLYEQYF. The CDR3 nucleotides are TGTGCCAGCAGTCCGGACAGCCTTTACGAGCAGTACTTC.

A few counts support this clonotype. The chain combines TRBV28 with TRBJ2-2; D possibly corresponds to TRBD1 (8 bases). Germline V gene data show CDR1 as MDHEN and CDR2 as SYDVKM. This CDR3 is 15 amino acids long. V was pared by 6 bases and J by 5 bases, with 16 bases between. CDR3 DNA: TGTGCCAGCAGCCGGGGGGACAGGCTTACCGGGGAGCTGTTTTTT. Translation gives CASSRGDRLTGELFF.

This clonotype was seen ten or more times. This chain links TRBV12-3 or TRBV12-4 with TRBJ1-6, with D perhaps matching TRBD1 (5 bases). The CDR3 extends over 18 amino acids. V lost 1 base to trimming and J lost 0 bases, with 13 bases between them. CDR3: CASSLGTGGSSYNSPLHF. The CDR3 DNA is TGTGCCAGCAGTTTAGGTACAGGAGGAAGCTCCTATAATTCACCCCTCCACTTT.

This clonotype was observed at least ten times. The V and J genes are TRBV28 and TRBJ1-5, with D possibly TRBD1 on 6 matching bases. Per germline, CDR1 MDHEN and CDR2 SYDVKM. The CDR3 extends over 16 amino acids. V was pared by 3 bases and J by 6 bases, with 18 bases between. CDR3 sequence: CASSFISGAGSQPQHF. The CDR3 bases are TGTGCCAGCAGTTTTATTTCAGGGGCAGGGAGTCAGCCCCAGCATTTT.

This clonotype was detected only a few times. CDR3 loop: CASSLGSPPNIQYF. The DNA of the CDR3 is TGTGCCAGCAGTTTAGGGAGCCCTCCAAACATTCAGTACTTC. The V gene is TRBV28, the J gene TRBJ2-4; D might be TRBD2 (5 bases). V shed 2 bases and J shed 6 bases, with 11 bases lying between them. This CDR3 spans 14 amino acids. CDR1 is MDHEN and CDR2 is SYDVKM in the germline V gene.

CDR3 region: CASSLVTSGRRGGELFF. DNA of the CDR3: TGTGCCAGCAGCTTAGTCACTAGCGGGAGACGGGGCGGGGAGCTGTTTTTT. The genes are TRBV7-8 and TRBJ2-2; TRBD2 agrees at 11 bases. CDR1 and CDR2 (germline): SGHVS, FQNEAQ. V lost 1 base to trimming and J lost 7 bases; unmatched junction nucleotides: 8. This CDR3 contains 17 residues.

This clonotype appeared many times. The CDR3 DNA reads as TGCAGCGTCGATTCGGGGACAGGGGGGTTTAGGAACACTGAAGCTTTCTTT. It yields the protein CSVDSGTGGFRNTEAFF. The chain employs TRBV29-1 and TRBJ1-1; 11 bases agree with TRBD1. The CDR3 sequence is 17 residues long. V dropped 6 bases and J dropped 1; count of bases not matched to a gene: 13. The germline CDR1 and CDR2 sequences are SQVTM and ANQGSEA.

The chain employs TRBV20-1 and TRBJ2-2; TRBD2 is a possible D gene (6 bases). The ends were cut back, 3 bases at V and 5 bases at J, with 10 bases in the middle. Germline CDR1 and CDR2: DFQATT and SNEGSKA (reference sequence). The CDR3 length is 13 residues. The CDR3 reads CSARDYDTGELFF. The DNA of the CDR3 is TGCAGTGCTAGGGACTATGATACCGGGGAGCTGTTTTTT.

As concerns this clonotype: A read error may account for a junction end that differs from germline. The J gene is TRBJ1-4, the V gene TRBV28; D call uncertain. Germline CDR1 is MDHEN and CDR2 is SYDVKM. The length of the CDR3 is 14 residues. The CDR3 region has the DNA TGTGCCAGCATTGGACTCTCGGCTAATGAAGAACTGTTTTTT. Translating gives CASIGLSANEELFF.

For this clonotype: The conserved final phenylalanine or tryptophan is absent from the CDR3, which likely points to a read error. This sequence joins TRBV19 and TRBJ1-5; TRBD1 might be the D (6 bases). This CDR3 has 15 amino acids. V lost 4 bases and J lost 1, with 11 bases in between. Germline V CDR1 and CDR2: LNHDA, SQIVND (reference sequence). This CDR3 reads CASSRAGTSNQPQHL. The CDR3 DNA follows: TGTGCCAGTAGTAGGGCCGGGACAAGCAATCAGCCCCAGCATCTT.

The genes are TRBV12-3 or TRBV12-4 and TRBJ1-1; the match to TRBD1 covers 11 bases. V lost 10 bases, J lost 2 bases, and 6 bases stayed unmatched. The length of the CDR3 is 14 residues. The CDR3 bases are TGTGCCAACAGGACAGGGGGCTTAAACACTGAAGCTTTCTTT. It yields the protein CANRTGGLNTEAFF.

This clonotype came up many times. The V gene is TRBV2, the J gene TRBJ1-6; no reliable D call. V shed 10 bases and J shed 3 bases, with 10 bases lying between them. The CDR3 is 13 amino acids. Germline assignment: CDR1 SNHLY and CDR2 FYNNEI. The CDR3 nucleotides read TGTGCCATCGGAAGAAGCTATAATTCACCCCTCCACTTT. It is translated as CAIGRSYNSPLHF. Variable domain in full (rest from reference TRBV2 and TRBJ1-6): EPEVTQTPSHQVTQMGQEVILRCVPISNHLYFYWYRQILGQKVEFLVSFYNNEISEKSEIFDDQFSVERPDGSNFTLKIRSTKLEDSAMYFCAIGRSYNSPLHFGNGTRLTVT.

This clonotype was detected many times. This sequence joins TRBV15 and TRBJ1-5, with D possibly being TRBD1 (5 bases). V lost 0 bases to trimming and J lost 7 bases, with 13 bases between them. CDR3 length: 15 residues. Looked up from germline, CDR1 is LNHNV and CDR2 is YYDKDF (reference sequence). The CDR3 loop reads CATSRDGGVGQPQHF. The CDR3 bases are TGTGCCACCAGCAGAGATGGGGGAGTCGGACAGCCCCAGCATTTT.